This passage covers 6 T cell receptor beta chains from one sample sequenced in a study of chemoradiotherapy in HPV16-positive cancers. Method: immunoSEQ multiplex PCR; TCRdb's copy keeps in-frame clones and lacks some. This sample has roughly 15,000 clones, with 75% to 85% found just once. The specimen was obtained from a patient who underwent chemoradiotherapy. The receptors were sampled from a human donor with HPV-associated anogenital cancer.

CDR3 in amino acids: CASRGSGGNEQFF. The CDR3 DNA is TGTGCCAGCAGGGGTAGCGGGGGCAATGAGCAGTTCTTC. V is TRBV6-6 and J is TRBJ2-1; 9 nucleotides align to TRBD2. Germline V gene data show CDR1 as MNHNY and CDR2 as SVGAGI (reference sequence). This CDR3 is built from 13 residues. After removal of 6 bases from V and 6 bases from J, the junction contained 3 bases not matched to a gene.

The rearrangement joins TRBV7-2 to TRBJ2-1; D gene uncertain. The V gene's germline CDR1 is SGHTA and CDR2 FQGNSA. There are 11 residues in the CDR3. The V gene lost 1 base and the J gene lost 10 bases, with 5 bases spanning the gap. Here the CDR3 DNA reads TGTGCCAGCAGCTTAGGGACGGAGCAGTTCTTC. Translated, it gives CASSLGTEQFF.

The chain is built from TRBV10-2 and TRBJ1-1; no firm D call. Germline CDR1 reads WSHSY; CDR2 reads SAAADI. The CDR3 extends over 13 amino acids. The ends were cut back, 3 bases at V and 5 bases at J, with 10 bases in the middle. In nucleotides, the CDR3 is TGCGCCAGCAGTGAAATTAGGGATACTGAAGCTTTCTTT. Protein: CASSEIRDTEAFF.

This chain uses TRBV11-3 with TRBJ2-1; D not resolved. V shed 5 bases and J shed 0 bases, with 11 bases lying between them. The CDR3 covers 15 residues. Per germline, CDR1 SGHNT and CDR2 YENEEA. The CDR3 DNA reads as TGTGCCAGCAGCCTAGGGATGGCCTCCTACAATGAGCAGTTCTTC. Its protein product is CASSLGMASYNEQFF. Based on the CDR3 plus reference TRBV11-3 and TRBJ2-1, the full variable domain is EAGVVQSPRYKIIEKKQPVAFWCNPISGHNTLYWYLQNLGQGPELLIRYENEEAVDDSQLPKDRFSAERLKGVDSTLKIQPAELGDSAVYLCASSLGMASYNEQFFGPGTRLTVL.

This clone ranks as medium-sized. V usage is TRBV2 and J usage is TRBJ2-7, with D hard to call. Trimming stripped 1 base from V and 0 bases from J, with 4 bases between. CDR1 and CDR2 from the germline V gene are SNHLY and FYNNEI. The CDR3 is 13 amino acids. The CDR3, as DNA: TGTGCCAGCAGTGAAGGGCACTCCTACGAGCAGTACTTC. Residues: CASSEGHSYEQYF. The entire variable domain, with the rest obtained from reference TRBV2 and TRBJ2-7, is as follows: EPEVTQTPSHQVTQMGQEVILRCVPISNHLYFYWYRQILGQKVEFLVSFYNNEISEKSEIFDDQFSVERPDGSNFTLKIRSTKLEDSAMYFCASSEGHSYEQYFGPGTRLTVT.

This CDR3 is CASSLIGGRVLTEAFF. The CDR3 DNA reads as TGTGCCAGCAGCTTAATAGGTGGGAGAGTACTCACTGAAGCTTTCTTT. The V and J genes are TRBV7-8 and TRBJ1-1; D call uncertain. Germline CDR1 SGHVS, CDR2 FQNEAQ. The length of the CDR3 is 16 residues. V gave up 2 bases and J gave up 4 bases, with 17 bases separating them.